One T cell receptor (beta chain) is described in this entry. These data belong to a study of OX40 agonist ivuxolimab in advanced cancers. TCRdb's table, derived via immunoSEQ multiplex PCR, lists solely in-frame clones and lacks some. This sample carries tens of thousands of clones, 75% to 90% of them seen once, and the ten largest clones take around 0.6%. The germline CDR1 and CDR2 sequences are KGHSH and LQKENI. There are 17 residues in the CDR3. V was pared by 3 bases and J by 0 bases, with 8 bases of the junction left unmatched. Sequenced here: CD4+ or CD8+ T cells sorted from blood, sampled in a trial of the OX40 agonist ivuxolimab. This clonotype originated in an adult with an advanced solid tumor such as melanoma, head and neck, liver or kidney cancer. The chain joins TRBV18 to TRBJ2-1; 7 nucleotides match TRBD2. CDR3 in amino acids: CASSPNSGFSSYNEQFF. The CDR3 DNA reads TGTGCCAGCTCACCGAATAGCGGGTTTAGCTCCTACAATGAGCAGTTCTTC.